The 7 T cell receptor beta chains reported below all come from one sample, sequenced in a study of blood T cell repertoires in COVID-19. Produced via immunoSEQ multiplex PCR; TCRdb's table is partial and in-frame only. The table shows 150,000 or so clones, with 88% occurring only once. Sequenced: PBMCs or T cells enriched from blood (not recorded which). All receptors come from a woman between 50 and 59 years old who had recovered from COVID-19.

The chain couples TRBV5-6 to TRBJ2-2, with TRBD1 matching 8 bases. Germline CDR1 is SGHDT and CDR2 is YYEEEE. This CDR3 is 16 amino acids long. V shed 4 bases, J shed 0 bases, and the junction held 5 bases outside the gene matches. The chain's CDR3 is CASSLPGQANTGELFF. The CDR3 region has the DNA TGTGCCAGCAGCCTACCGGGACAGGCGAACACCGGGGAGCTGTTTTTT.

This clone appeared a single time. This sequence joins TRBV19 and TRBJ1-1; D gene unclear. Trimming left V 4 bases short and J 0 bases short, with 9 bases between. The CDR3 contains 14 residues. CDR1 and CDR2 (germline): LNHDA, SQIVND (reference sequence). CDR3 sequence: CASSRYGMNTEAFF. The CDR3 DNA follows: TGTGCCAGTAGTAGGTACGGGATGAACACTGAAGCTTTCTTT.

Turning to this clone: Compared with germline, one end of the junction differs, possibly owing to a read error. The chain combines TRBV7-9 with TRBJ2-3, with 7 bases aligning to TRBD1. Germline CDR1 SEHNR, CDR2 FQNEAQ (reference sequence). This CDR3 spans 16 amino acids. This CDR3 reads CASRLEGAWGTDTQYF. The CDR3 nucleotides are TGTGCCAGCAGATTAGAGGGGGCGTGGGGCACAGATACGCAGTATTTT.

The V gene is TRBV7-6, the J gene TRBJ2-2; 8 nucleotides match TRBD2. The germline V gene encodes CDR1 SGHVS and CDR2 FNYEAQ. Trimming took 7 bases from V and 4 from J; bases not matched to a gene: 11. The CDR3 has 16 amino acids. The CDR3 reads CASTTPGGRSTGELFF. The DNA for the CDR3 is TGTGCCAGCACCACCCCGGGGGGGCGGAGCACCGGGGAGCTGTTTTTT.

This chain uses TRBV5-1 with TRBJ2-1, with TRBD1 matching 9 bases. V gave up 3 bases and J gave up 7 bases; unmatched junction bases: 2. Germline V gene data show CDR1 as SGHRS and CDR2 as YFSETQ. The CDR3 has 13 amino acids. The CDR3 protein is CASSSGQGNEQFF. CDR3 coding DNA: TGCGCCAGCAGCTCGGGACAGGGTAATGAGCAGTTCTTC.

There are a few counts of this clone. V and J are TRBV7-3 and TRBJ1-2, with D possibly TRBD1 on 6 matching bases. With 5 bases removed from V and 6 bases from J, the gap between germline ends came to 13 bases. Germline values: CDR1 SGHTA, CDR2 FQGTGA. CDR3 size: 13 residues. The DNA of the CDR3 is TGTGCCAGCAGCCCCGGGGGGGCCCATGGCTACACCTTC. This sequence encodes CASSPGGAHGYTF.

This chain links TRBV2 with TRBJ2-3; TRBD1 might be the D (5 bases). Germline assignment: CDR1 SNHLY and CDR2 FYNNEI. The CDR3 loop spans 15 amino acids. Deletions cut 6 bases from V and 3 bases from J, with 16 bases between. The CDR3 nucleotides read TGTGCCAGCAGAGGCAGGGCTATAGGGACAGATACGCAGTATTTT. Translated: CASRGRAIGTDTQYF.